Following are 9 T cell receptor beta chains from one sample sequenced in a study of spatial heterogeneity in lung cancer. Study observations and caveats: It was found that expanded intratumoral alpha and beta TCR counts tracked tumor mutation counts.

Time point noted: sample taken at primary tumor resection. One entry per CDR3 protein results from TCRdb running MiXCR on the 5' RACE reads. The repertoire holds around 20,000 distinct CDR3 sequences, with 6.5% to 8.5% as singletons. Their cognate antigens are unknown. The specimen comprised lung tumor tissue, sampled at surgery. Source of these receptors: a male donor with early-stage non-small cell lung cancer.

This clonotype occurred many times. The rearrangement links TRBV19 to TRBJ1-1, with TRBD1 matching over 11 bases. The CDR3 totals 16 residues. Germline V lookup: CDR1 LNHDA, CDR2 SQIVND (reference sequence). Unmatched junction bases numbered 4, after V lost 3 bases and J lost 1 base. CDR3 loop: CASSIGQGAPNTEAFF. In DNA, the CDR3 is TGTGCCAGTAGTATTGGACAGGGGGCCCCGAACACTGAAGCTTTCTTT.

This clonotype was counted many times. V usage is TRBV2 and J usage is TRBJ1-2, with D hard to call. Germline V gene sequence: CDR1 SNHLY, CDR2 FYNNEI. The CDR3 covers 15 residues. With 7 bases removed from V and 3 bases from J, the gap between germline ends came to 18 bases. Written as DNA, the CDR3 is TGTGCCAGCATCCCGAGCATGGGCTCTCACTATGGCTACACCTTC. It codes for CASIPSMGSHYGYTF.

CDR3 residues: CAISARPIGWTEAFF. CDR3 nucleotide sequence: TGTGCCATCAGTGCCAGGCCAATAGGGTGGACTGAAGCTTTCTTT. This chain connects TRBV10-3 to TRBJ1-1; D is unclear. The V gene lost 4 bases and the J gene lost 5 bases, with 17 bases spanning the gap. This CDR3 is 15 amino acids long. The germline CDR1 and CDR2 sequences are ENHRY and SYGVKD.

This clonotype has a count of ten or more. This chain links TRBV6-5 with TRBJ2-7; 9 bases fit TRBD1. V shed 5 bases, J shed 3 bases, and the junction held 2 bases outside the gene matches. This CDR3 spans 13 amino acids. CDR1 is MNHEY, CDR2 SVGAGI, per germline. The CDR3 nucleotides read TGTGCCAGCAGTACAGGGGGCCGCTACGAGCAGTACTTC. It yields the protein CASSTGGRYEQYF.

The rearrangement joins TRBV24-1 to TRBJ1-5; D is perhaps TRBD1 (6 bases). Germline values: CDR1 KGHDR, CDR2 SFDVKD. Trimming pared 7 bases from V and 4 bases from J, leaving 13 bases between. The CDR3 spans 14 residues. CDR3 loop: CATRGGGENQPQHF. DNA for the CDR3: TGTGCCACCAGGGGTGGGGGCGAAAATCAGCCCCAGCATTTT.

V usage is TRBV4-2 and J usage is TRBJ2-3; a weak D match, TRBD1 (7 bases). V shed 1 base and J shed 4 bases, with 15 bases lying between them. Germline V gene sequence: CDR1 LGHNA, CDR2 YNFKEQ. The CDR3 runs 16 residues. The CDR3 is CASSQGRQGGSDTQYF. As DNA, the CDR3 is TGTGCCAGCAGCCAAGGAAGACAGGGAGGTTCAGATACGCAGTATTTT.

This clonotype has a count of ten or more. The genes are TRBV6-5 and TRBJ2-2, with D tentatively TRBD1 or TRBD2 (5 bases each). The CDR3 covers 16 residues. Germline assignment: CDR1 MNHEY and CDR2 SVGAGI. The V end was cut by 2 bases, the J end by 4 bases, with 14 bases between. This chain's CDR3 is CASSYRRDVGTGELFF. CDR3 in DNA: TGTGCCAGCAGTTACCGCCGGGACGTTGGCACCGGGGAGCTGTTTTTT.

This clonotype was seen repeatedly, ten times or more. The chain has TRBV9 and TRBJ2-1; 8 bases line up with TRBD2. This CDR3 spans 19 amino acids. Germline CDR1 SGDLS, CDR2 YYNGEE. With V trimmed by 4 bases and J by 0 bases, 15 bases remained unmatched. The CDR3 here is CASSPHARSGGGSYNEQFF. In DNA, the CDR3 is TGTGCCAGCAGCCCCCACGCGAGGAGCGGGGGTGGCTCCTACAATGAGCAGTTCTTC.

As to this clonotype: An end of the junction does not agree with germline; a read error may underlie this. The DNA for the CDR3 is TGTGCCAGAAGTTATGGGACAGGGCTGACTGAAGCTTTCTTT. It translates to CARSYGTGLTEAFF. The chain joins TRBV6-2 or TRBV6-3 to TRBJ1-1; 9 bases align to TRBD1. CDR1 and CDR2 (germline): MNHEY, SVGEGT. CDR3 length equals 14 residues.